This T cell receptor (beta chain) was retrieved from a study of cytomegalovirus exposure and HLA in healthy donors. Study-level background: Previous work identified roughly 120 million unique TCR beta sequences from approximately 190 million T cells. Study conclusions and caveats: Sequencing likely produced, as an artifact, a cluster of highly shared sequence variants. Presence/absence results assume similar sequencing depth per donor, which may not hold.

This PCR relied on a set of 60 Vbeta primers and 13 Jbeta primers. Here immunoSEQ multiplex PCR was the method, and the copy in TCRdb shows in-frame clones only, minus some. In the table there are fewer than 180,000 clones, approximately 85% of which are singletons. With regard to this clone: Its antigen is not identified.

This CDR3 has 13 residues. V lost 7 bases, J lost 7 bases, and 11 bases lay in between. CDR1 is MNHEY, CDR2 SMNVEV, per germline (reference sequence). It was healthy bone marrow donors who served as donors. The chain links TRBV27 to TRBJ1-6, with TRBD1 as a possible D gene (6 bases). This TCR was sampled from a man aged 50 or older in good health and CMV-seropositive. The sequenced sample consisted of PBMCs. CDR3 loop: CASTTGTNSPLHF. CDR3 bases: TGTGCCAGCACGACAGGCACGAATTCACCCCTCCACTTT.